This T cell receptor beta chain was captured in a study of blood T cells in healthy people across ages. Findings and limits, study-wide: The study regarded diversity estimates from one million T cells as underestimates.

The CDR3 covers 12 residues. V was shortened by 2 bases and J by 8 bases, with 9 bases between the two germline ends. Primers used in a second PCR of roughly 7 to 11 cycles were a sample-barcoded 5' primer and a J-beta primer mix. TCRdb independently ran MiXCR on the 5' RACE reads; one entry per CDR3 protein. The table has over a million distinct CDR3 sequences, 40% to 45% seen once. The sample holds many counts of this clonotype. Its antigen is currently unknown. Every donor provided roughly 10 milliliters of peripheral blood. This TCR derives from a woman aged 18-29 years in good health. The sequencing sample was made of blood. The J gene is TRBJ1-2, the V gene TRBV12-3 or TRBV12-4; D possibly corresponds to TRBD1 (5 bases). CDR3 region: CASSLQGWGYTF. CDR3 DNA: TGTGCCAGCAGTTTACAGGGCTGGGGCTACACCTTC.